This TCR beta chain was sequenced in a study of blood T cell repertoires in COVID-19. Study-wide background: The study drew acute and convalescent COVID-19 samples from the United States, Italy and Spain. Sources were T cells, B-cell-depleted T cells, or PBMCs; the material itself was cDNA or gDNA.

Original handling: For nucleated cells, counts were estimated from reference gene primer amplification. Method: immunoSEQ multiplex PCR; TCRdb's copy keeps in-frame clones and lacks some. V and J calls and clone size are given by that table; D and trimming were obtained from the DNA. The sample contains roughly 100,000 clones, 65% to 80% of which appear only once. With 5 bases clipped from V and 4 bases from J, the junction kept 5 bases outside the gene matches. Per germline, CDR1 SEHNR and CDR2 FQNEAQ (reference sequence). The CDR3 spans 15 residues. The sequencing sample was made of peripheral blood. This rearrangement joins TRBV7-9 to TRBJ2-6, with 7 bases lining up with TRBD1. This sequence originates from a woman aged 70-85 years with acute or convalescent COVID-19. The CDR3 here is CASSRDSSGANVLTF. Written as DNA, the CDR3 is TGTGCCAGCAGCCGGGACAGTTCAGGGGCCAACGTCCTGACTTTC.